This T cell receptor beta chain is from a study of blood T cell repertoires in COVID-19. Study overall: Donors of Cohort 3 who recovered were those that had two negative PCRs, clearance, or symptom resolution.

The CDR3 is 17 residues long. This table comes from immunoSEQ multiplex PCR, and its TCRdb copy is limited to in-frame clones, with some not included. This sample has approximately 360,000 clones, with around 87% found just once. V usage is TRBV12-2 and J usage is TRBJ2-1; the table's D call, TRBD2, was not checked against the DNA. TRBV12-2 is flagged as a pseudogene. This clonotype was sampled from a man in his forties in a cohort exposed to, infected with or recovered from COVID-19 (not recorded which). Sequenced sample: PBMCs or T cells enriched from blood (not recorded which). The CDR3: CASRQLGTSGRGCEQFF. CDR3 nucleotide sequence: TGTGCAAGTCGCCAACTTGGGACTAGCGGGAGGGGGTGTGAGCAGTTCTTC.